What follows describes a single T cell receptor beta chain. TCRdb's copy holds only in-frame clones and misses some; the assay was immunoSEQ multiplex PCR. Among 250,000 to 350,000 clones listed, 70% to 90% were seen once. This record belongs to a study of blood T cell repertoires in COVID-19. Recruits, aged about 18 to 95 years, lived in 20 to 30 US areas. The V gene lost 5 bases and the J gene lost 3 bases, with 11 bases spanning the gap. This CDR3 is built from 14 residues. Germline V gene lookup returns CDR1 MDHEN and CDR2 SYDVKM. V is TRBV28 and J is TRBJ1-5, with D unresolved. The sequence derives from a woman between 25 and 40 years old who had recovered from COVID-19. What was sequenced was PBMCs or T cells enriched from blood (not recorded which). The DNA for the CDR3 is TGTGCCAGCAGTGGCGGGGAACTCAATCAGCCCCAGCATTTT. It encodes CASSGGELNQPQHF.